The source of this TCR beta chain is a study of Tregs in tolerant kidney transplant recipients. The assay was immunoSEQ multiplex PCR, and TCRdb's table has in-frame clones only and misses some. The repertoire consists of approximately 15,000 clones, with around four fifths occurring once and the leading ten covering roughly 1.9%. V gave up 2 bases and J gave up 1 base; unmatched junction bases: 7. Germline assignment: CDR1 SGHDN and CDR2 FVKESK. The CDR3 is 17 amino acids. Before regulatory T cell sorting, thawed PBMCs rested overnight at 37°C in around 200 IU/ml IL-2. The sequenced sample was Tregs from blood, obtained before the transplant. The rearrangement joins TRBV14 to TRBJ2-7, with 11 bases aligning to TRBD2. This clonotype originated in a human donor who received a combined kidney and bone marrow transplant. CDR3 nucleotide sequence: TGTGCCAGCAGCCAATTCACCCTAGCGGGAGGTTCCTACGAGCAGTACTTC. Amino acids: CASSQFTLAGGSYEQYF.